Listed below are T cell receptor beta chains from one sample, sequenced in a study of vaccination and CD4 T cells after COVID-19. One entry per CDR3 protein, called by TCRdb with MiXCR from the PCR reads. The table lists approximately 9,600 distinct CDR3 sequences, 26% of them singletons. Their antigen targets remain unknown. The sequences come from CD4+ T cells from blood, cultured in vitro, collected before SARS-CoV-2 vaccination. Receptor source: a human donor who received a COVID-19 vaccine. CDR3s include the opening cysteine and the closing phenylalanine or tryptophan. The D gene is left open where the match is weak. Not every row has a clone size; where given, it reads once, few, many or a size class.

NA | TRBJ1-1 | TRBV12-3/TRBV12-4 | NA | CASSLAGTQTQAFF | TGTGCCAGCAGTTTAGCAGGGACCCAGACTCAAGCTTTCTTT
few | TRBJ1-2 | TRBV10-3 | TRBD1 | CAISRDRRDYGYTF | TGTGCCATCAGTCGGGACAGGAGAGACTATGGCTACACCTTC
NA | TRBJ1-4 | TRBV5-1 | TRBD1 | CASSFGQGRLGEKLFF | TGCGCCAGCAGCTTCGGACAGGGGCGGTTAGGTGAAAAACTGTTTTTT
NA | TRBJ2-5 | TRBV9 | NA | CASSVGGIQETQYF | TGTGCCAGCAGCGTAGGGGGAATTCAAGAGACCCAGTACTTC
NA | TRBJ1-5 | TRBV12-3/TRBV12-4 | NA | CASSLWGEGNQPQHF | TGTGCCAGCAGTTTATGGGGCGAGGGAAATCAGCCCCAGCATTTT
few | TRBJ1-6 | TRBV25-1 | NA | CASRPQGDNSPLHF | TGTGCCAGCAGACCACAGGGAGATAATTCACCCCTCCACTTT
few | TRBJ2-1 | TRBV20-1 | NA | CSALGSATYNEQFF | TGCAGTGCTCTAGGGTCAGCTACCTACAATGAGCAGTTCTTC
NA | TRBJ1-2 | TRBV30 | NA | CAWSSLANYGYTF | TGTGCCTGGAGTTCCCTAGCTAACTATGGCTACACCTTC
few | TRBJ2-3 | TRBV20-1 | TRBD1 | CSARTGQHTQYF | TGCAGTGCCAGGACAGGACAACATACGCAGTATTTT
few | TRBJ2-6 | TRBV19 | TRBD1 | CASSIPGQGSSGANVLTF | TGTGCCAGTAGTATACCGGGACAGGGCTCATCTGGGGCCAACGTCCTGACTTTC
NA | TRBJ2-3 | TRBV19 | TRBD2 | CASNAGGGSTDTQYF | TGTGCCAGCAACGCTGGCGGGGGGAGCACAGATACGCAGTATTTT
NA | TRBJ2-7 | TRBV2 | NA | CASSEVRGYEQYF | TGTGCCAGCAGTGAAGTGAGAGGCTACGAGCAGTACTTC
NA | TRBJ1-1 | TRBV5-1 | NA | CASSLYAGGYTEAFF | TGCGCCAGCAGCCTGTACGCCGGGGGGTACACTGAAGCTTTCTTT
NA | TRBJ1-1 | TRBV2 | NA | CASSVRTREAFF | TGTGCCAGCAGTGTTCGTACTCGTGAAGCTTTCTTT
few | TRBJ2-1 | TRBV20-1 | NA | CSASPRGGYNEQFF | TGCAGTGCTAGCCCCAGGGGAGGGTACAATGAGCAGTTCTTC
NA | TRBJ2-5 | TRBV2 | TRBD1 | CASKMDRGIETQYF | TGTGCCAGCAAGATGGACAGGGGGATAGAGACCCAGTACTTC
few | TRBJ1-1 | TRBV30 | TRBD1 | CAANRGPTEAFF | TGTGCCGCCAACAGGGGGCCGACTGAAGCTTTCTTT
NA | TRBJ2-7 | TRBV4-2 | NA | CASSQDRMGPALSYEQYF | TGTGCCAGCAGCCAAGATAGGATGGGGCCAGCCCTCTCCTACGAGCAGTACTTC
NA | TRBJ1-2 | TRBV20-1 | NA | CSANQEGRLIYGYTF | TGCAGTGCTAATCAAGAGGGGCGCCTGATATATGGCTACACCTTC
few | TRBJ1-2 | TRBV11-2 | NA | CASSWDGIYGYTF | TGTGCCAGCAGTTGGGACGGGATCTATGGCTACACCTTC